The 2 T cell receptor beta chains below were found in one sample sequenced in a study of blood T cell repertoires in COVID-19. Repertoires were generated with immunoSEQ multiplex PCR, while TCRdb's copy carries only in-frame clones and drops some. The sample lists 100,000 to 150,000 clones, around three quarters occurring once. The sequencing input was peripheral blood. The receptors stem from a man aged 65-85 years with acute or convalescent COVID-19.

The chain uses TRBV28 and TRBJ2-5; 7 nucleotides align to TRBD2. The CDR3 is made up of 14 amino acids. Germline CDR1 reads MDHEN; CDR2 reads SYDVKM. The V gene end was trimmed by 7 bases and the J gene end by 0 bases; junction bases not matched to a gene: 5. CDR3 sequence: CASIRREYQETQYF. DNA for the CDR3: TGTGCCAGCATACGGCGGGAGTACCAAGAGACCCAGTACTTC.

J is TRBJ1-5 and V is TRBV29-1, with 7 bases lining up with TRBD1. The CDR3 sequence is 12 residues long. J was trimmed by 2 bases and V by 8 bases; bases with no gene match: 3. Germline loops: CDR1 SQVTM, CDR2 ANQGSEA. The CDR3 is CSLDRGNQPQHF. CDR3 DNA sequence: TGCAGCCTCGACAGGGGCAATCAGCCCCAGCATTTT. The full variable domain, with the rest looked up from reference TRBV29-1 and TRBJ1-5, is SAVISQKPSRDICQRGTSLTIQCQVDSQVTMMFWYRQQPGQSLTLIATANQGSEATYESGFVIDKFPISRPNLTFSTLTVSNMSPEDSSIYLCSLDRGNQPQHFGDGTRLSIL.